The 13 T cell receptor beta chains presented below share a single source sample, sequenced in a study of T cell repertoires in cytomegalovirus infection. These TCRs' antigens remain unknown. MiXCR, run by TCRdb on the reads, gives a single entry per CDR3 protein. The sample comprises 600,000 to 700,000 distinct CDR3 sequences, 30% to 40% of which are singletons, and approximately 18% rests with the top ten. Sequencing used cultured PBMCs, obtained from culture after CMV antigen stimulation. Source of these receptors: a human donor in good health (CMV status not recorded). Some clones in this sample may be carry-over from other donors' samples.

This chain links TRBV2 with TRBJ1-5; D is unresolved. The ends were cut back, 1 base at V and 1 base at J, with 11 bases in the middle. The CDR3 has 16 residues. Germline CDR1 is SNHLY and CDR2 is FYNNEI. CDR3 sequence (DNA): TGTGCCAGCAGTGAAGGGTCCGATAGGAGCAATCAGCCCCAGCATTTT. It translates to CASSEGSDRSNQPQHF.

The chain recombines TRBV4-1 with TRBJ2-5; D uncertain. V was pared by 0 bases and J by 5 bases, with 10 bases between. Germline CDR1 is MGHRA and CDR2 is YSYEKL. The CDR3 has 14 amino acids. The chain's CDR3 is CASSQDPPSETQYF. The CDR3 DNA is TGCGCCAGCAGCCAAGATCCCCCATCGGAGACCCAGTACTTC.

This clonotype showed up many times. This chain connects TRBV7-2 to TRBJ1-2, with D hard to call. The CDR3 consists of 12 residues. Trimming left V 0 bases short and J 8 bases short, with 7 bases between. Germline CDR1 is SGHTA and CDR2 is FQGNSA. CDR3 in amino acids: CASSLAGEGYTF. The CDR3 DNA reads TGTGCCAGCAGCTTAGCCGGGGAAGGCTACACCTTC.

The J gene is TRBJ2-2, the V gene TRBV5-8; D call uncertain. CDR3 length: 14 amino acids. Germline V gene lookup returns CDR1 SGHTS and CDR2 YDEGEE. Trimming left V 4 bases short and J 0 bases short, with 7 bases between. CDR3 DNA sequence: TGTGCCAGCAGCGTGAGACCGAACACCGGGGAGCTGTTTTTT. This encodes CASSVRPNTGELFF.

This chain connects TRBV2 to TRBJ2-7; the D is unclear. The CDR3 length is 13 residues. In germline, CDR1 is SNHLY, CDR2 FYNNEI. The V gene lost 4 bases and the J gene lost 6 bases, with 13 bases spanning the gap. In DNA form, the CDR3 reads TGTGCCAGCAGTGGGCGGCTAGATAGCGAGCAGTACTTC. Protein sequence: CASSGRLDSEQYF. The full variable domain, completed using reference TRBV2 and TRBJ2-7, is EPEVTQTPSHQVTQMGQEVILRCVPISNHLYFYWYRQILGQKVEFLVSFYNNEISEKSEIFDDQFSVERPDGSNFTLKIRSTKLEDSAMYFCASSGRLDSEQYFGPGTRLTVT.

This clonotype has a handful of counts. The rearrangement links TRBV7-9 to TRBJ1-2; 9 bases agree with TRBD1. The V segment lost 4 bases and the J segment 1 base; nucleotides outside the gene matches: 10. The V gene's germline CDR1 is SEHNR and CDR2 FQNEAQ (reference sequence). The CDR3 has 17 amino acids. The CDR3: CASSSGTGLRVNYGYTF. In DNA, the CDR3 is TGTGCCAGCAGCTCGGGGACAGGGCTGAGAGTTAACTATGGCTACACCTTC. The full variable domain, with the rest looked up from reference TRBV7-9 and TRBJ1-2, is DTGVSQNPRHKITKRGQNVTFRCDPISEHNRLYWYRQTLGQGPEFLTYFQNEAQLEKSRLLSDRFSAERPKGSFSTLEIQRTEQGDSAMYLCASSSGTGLRVNYGYTFGSGTRLTVV.

This clonotype was seen a handful of times. V usage is TRBV2 and J usage is TRBJ2-7; weak D call: TRBD2 (6 bases). The CDR3 is 11 amino acids. The V end was cut by 8 bases, the J end by 3 bases, with 8 bases between. Germline assignment: CDR1 SNHLY and CDR2 FYNNEI. The CDR3 bases are TGTGCCAGCCGGGGGTACTACGAGCAGTACTTC. This encodes CASRGYYEQYF.

The chain joins TRBV13 to TRBJ2-3, with TRBD2 identical over 8 bases. Germline V CDR1 and CDR2: PRHDT, FYEKMQ (reference sequence). J lost 2 bases, V lost 1 base, and 2 bases had no gene match. The CDR3 length is 15 residues. The CDR3 loop reads CASSLEGLDTDTQYF. CDR3 in DNA: TGTGCCAGCAGCTTAGAGGGACTAGACACAGATACGCAGTATTTT.

This clonotype turned up a few times. This chain links TRBV28 with TRBJ2-1, with D perhaps matching TRBD1 or TRBD2 (5 bases each). Germline lookup yields CDR1 MDHEN and CDR2 SYDVKM. V was clipped by 6 bases and J by 7 bases, with 19 bases between them. This CDR3 spans 15 amino acids. The CDR3 here is CASSVPVGGRNEQFF. The CDR3 DNA reads as TGTGCCAGCAGCGTGCCGGTTGGGGGTCGGAATGAGCAGTTCTTC.

A word on this clonotype: A much larger clone differs by one base, so this may be a read error. CDR3 bases: TGTGCCAGCAGCTTAGCAGGGAATAATTCACCCCTCCACTTT. Residues: CASSLAGNNSPLHF. J is TRBJ1-6 and V is TRBV7-9; no firm D call. Germline V lookup: CDR1 SEHNR, CDR2 FQNEAQ (reference sequence). CDR3 length equals 14 residues. Trimming took 0 bases from V and 5 from J, leaving 5 bases between them.

This clonotype occurred a few times. The chain employs TRBV6-1 and TRBJ1-1; 11 nucleotides line up with TRBD1. The junction had 3 bases not matched to a gene; V was cut back by 5 bases and J by 4 bases. The CDR3 extends over 14 amino acids. Germline lookup yields CDR1 MNHNS and CDR2 SASEGT. The CDR3 region has the DNA TGTGCCAGCAGTTCGGACAGGGGGCCCACTGAAGCTTTCTTT. This translates into CASSSDRGPTEAFF.

This chain connects TRBV19 to TRBJ1-4; no clear D. This CDR3 is built from 15 residues. V lost 5 bases and J lost 2, with 12 bases in between. In germline, CDR1 is LNHDA, CDR2 SQIVND (reference sequence). CDR3 amino acids: CASSSSGITNEKLFF. CDR3 bases: TGTGCCAGTAGTTCCTCCGGGATCACTAATGAAAAACTGTTTTTT.

V and J are TRBV11-1 and TRBJ2-3; 10 positions match TRBD1. Germline V CDR1 and CDR2: SGHAT, FQDESV (reference sequence). Trimming at V came to 5 bases and at J to 4 bases, leaving 6 bases not matched to a gene. The CDR3 sequence is 15 residues long. The CDR3 DNA reads TGTGCCAGCAGCAATGGACAGGGGGGACCAGATACGCAGTATTTT. This translates into CASSNGQGGPDTQYF.